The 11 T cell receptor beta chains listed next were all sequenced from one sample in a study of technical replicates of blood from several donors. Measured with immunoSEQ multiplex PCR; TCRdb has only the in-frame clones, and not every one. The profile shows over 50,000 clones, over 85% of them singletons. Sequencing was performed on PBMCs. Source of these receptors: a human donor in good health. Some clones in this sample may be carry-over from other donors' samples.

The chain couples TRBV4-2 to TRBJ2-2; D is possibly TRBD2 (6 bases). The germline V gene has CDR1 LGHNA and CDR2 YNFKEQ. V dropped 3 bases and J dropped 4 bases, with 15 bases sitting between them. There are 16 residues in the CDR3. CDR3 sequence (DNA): TGTGCCAGCAGCCAGACCGGGACTTGGGGCACCGGGGAGCTGTTTTTT. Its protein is CASSQTGTWGTGELFF.

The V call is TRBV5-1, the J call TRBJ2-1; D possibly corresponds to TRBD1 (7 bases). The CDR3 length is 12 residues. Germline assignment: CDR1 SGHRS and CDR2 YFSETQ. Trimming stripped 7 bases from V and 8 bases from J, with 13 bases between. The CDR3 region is CASGGGGDEQFF. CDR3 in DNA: TGCGCCAGCGGCGGAGGGGGCGATGAGCAGTTCTTC.

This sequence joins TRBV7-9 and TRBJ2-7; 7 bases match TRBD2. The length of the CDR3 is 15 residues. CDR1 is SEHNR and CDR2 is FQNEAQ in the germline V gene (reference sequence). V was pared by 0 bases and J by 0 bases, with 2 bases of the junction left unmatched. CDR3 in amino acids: CASSLASGNSYEQYF. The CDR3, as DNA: TGTGCCAGCAGCTTAGCAAGCGGGAACTCCTACGAGCAGTACTTC.

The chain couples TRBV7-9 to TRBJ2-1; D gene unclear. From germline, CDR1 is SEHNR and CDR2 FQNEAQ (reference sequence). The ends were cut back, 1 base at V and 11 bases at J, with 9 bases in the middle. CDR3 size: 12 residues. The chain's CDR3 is CASSLELPKQFF. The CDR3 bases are TGTGCCAGCAGCTTAGAGCTCCCGAAGCAGTTCTTC.

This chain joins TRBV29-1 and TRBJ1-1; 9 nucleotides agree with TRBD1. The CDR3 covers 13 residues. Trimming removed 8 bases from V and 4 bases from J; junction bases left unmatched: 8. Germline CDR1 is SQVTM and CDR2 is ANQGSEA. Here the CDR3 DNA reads TGCAGCACTATGGACAGGGGCTTCACTGAAGCTTTCTTT. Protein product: CSTMDRGFTEAFF.

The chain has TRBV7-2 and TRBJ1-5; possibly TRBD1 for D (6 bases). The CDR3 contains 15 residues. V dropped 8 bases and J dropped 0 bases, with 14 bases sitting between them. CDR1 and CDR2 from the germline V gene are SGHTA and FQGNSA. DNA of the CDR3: TGTGCCAGCGAACCGGGGGGCGGTAGCAATCAGCCCCAGCATTTT. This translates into CASEPGGGSNQPQHF. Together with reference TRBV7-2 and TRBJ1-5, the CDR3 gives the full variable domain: GAGVSQSPSNKVTEKGKDVELRCDPISGHTALYWYRQSLGQGLEFLIYFQGNSAPDKSGLPSDRFSAERTGGSVSTLTIQRTQQEDSAVYLCASEPGGGSNQPQHFGDGTRLSIL.

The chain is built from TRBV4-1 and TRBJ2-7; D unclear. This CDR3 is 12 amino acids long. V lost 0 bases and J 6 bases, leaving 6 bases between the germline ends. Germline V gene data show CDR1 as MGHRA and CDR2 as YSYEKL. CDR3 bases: TGCGCCAGCAGCCAAGATCCGGGCGAGCAGTACTTC. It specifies CASSQDPGEQYF.

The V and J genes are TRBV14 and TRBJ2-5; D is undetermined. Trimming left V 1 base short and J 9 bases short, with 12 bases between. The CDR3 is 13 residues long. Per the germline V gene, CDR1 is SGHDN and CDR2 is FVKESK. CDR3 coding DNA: TGTGCCAGCAGCCAAGGACTCCTACTGGCCCAGTACTTC. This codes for CASSQGLLLAQYF.

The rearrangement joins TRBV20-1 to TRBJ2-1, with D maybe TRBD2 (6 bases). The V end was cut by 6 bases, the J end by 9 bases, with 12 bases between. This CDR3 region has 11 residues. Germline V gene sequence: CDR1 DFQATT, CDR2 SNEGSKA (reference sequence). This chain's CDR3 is CSAKFSGEQFF. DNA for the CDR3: TGCAGTGCCAAGTTTAGCGGTGAGCAGTTCTTC.

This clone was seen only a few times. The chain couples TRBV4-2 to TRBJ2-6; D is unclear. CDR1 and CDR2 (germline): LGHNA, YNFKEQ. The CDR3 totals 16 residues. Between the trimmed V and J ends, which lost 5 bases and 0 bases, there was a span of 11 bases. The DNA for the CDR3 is TGTGCCAGCAGCGCCTTACCGAGCTCTGGGGCCAACGTCCTGACTTTC. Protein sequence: CASSALPSSGANVLTF.

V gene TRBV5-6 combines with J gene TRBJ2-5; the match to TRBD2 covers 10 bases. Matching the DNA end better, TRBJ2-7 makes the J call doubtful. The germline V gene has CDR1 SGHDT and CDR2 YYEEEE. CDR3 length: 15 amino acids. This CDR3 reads CASSFRVAGGREQYF. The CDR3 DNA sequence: TGTGCCAGCAGCTTTAGGGTAGCGGGGGGCCGCGAGCAGTACTTC.